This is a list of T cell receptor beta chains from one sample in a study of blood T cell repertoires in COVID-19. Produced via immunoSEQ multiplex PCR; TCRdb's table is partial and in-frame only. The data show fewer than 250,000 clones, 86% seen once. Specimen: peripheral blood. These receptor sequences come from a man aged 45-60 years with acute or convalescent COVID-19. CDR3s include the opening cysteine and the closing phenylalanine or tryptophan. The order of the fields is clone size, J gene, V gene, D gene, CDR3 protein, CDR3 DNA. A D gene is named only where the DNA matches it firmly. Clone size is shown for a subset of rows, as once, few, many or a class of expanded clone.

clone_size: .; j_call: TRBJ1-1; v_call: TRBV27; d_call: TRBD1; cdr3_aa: CASRWDSYTEAFF; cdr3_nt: TGTGCCAGCAGGTGGGACAGTTACACTGAAGCTTTCTTT
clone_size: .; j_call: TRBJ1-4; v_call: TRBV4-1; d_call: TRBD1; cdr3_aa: CASSQGGRRGLPYEKLFF; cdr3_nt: TGCGCCAGCAGCCAAGGAGGGAGGAGGGGGCTCCCTTATGAAAAACTGTTTTTT
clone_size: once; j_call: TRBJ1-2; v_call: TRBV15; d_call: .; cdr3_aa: CATSTRTSGYGYTF; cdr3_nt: TGTGCCACCAGCACCCGGACTTCGGGATATGGCTACACCTTC
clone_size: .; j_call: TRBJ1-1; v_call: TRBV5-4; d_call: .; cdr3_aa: CASSAALRENTEAFF; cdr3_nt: TGTGCCAGCAGCGCCGCCTTACGAGAGAACACTGAAGCTTTCTTT
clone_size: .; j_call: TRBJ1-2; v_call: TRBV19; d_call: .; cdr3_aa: CASSMHLGGGGYTF; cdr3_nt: TGTGCCAGTAGCATGCACCTGGGGGGAGGTGGCTACACCTTC
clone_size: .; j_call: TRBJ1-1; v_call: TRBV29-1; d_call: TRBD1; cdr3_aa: CSVSGQGDTEAFF; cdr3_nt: TGCAGCGTTTCCGGACAGGGAGACACTGAAGCTTTCTTT
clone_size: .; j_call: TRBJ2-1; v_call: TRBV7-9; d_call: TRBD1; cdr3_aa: CASSPRGKEYNEQFF; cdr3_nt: TGTGCCAGCAGCCCCAGGGGGAAAGAGTACAATGAGCAGTTCTTC
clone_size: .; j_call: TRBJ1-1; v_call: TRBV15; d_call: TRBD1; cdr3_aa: CATSFRDSEYTEAFF; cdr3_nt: TGTGCCACCAGCTTCCGGGACAGCGAATACACTGAAGCTTTCTTT
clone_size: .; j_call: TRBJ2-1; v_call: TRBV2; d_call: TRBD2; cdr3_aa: CASSVAGRSYNEQFF; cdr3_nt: TGTGCCAGCAGTGTAGCGGGCCGCTCCTACAATGAGCAGTTCTTC
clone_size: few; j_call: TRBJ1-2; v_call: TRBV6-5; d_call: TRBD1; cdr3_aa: CASGRTGGNYGYTF; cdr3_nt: TGTGCCAGCGGACGGACAGGGGGAAACTATGGCTACACCTTC
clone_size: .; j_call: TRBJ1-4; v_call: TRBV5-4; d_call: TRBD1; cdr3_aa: CASSLDRGTNEKLFF; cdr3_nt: TGTGCCAGCAGCTTAGACAGGGGGACTAATGAAAAACTGTTTTTT
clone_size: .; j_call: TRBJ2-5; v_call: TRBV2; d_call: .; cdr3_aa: CASSGPAGPEETQYF; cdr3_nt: TGTGCCAGCAGTGGACCGGCGGGCCCGGAGGAGACCCAGTACTTC
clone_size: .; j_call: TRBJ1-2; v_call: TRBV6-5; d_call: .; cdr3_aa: CASSRGMLANYGYTF; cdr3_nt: TGTGCCAGCAGTAGGGGAATGCTAGCTAACTATGGCTACACCTTC
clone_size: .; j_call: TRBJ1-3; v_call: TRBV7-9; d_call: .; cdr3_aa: CASSVSASGNTIYF; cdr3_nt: TGTGCCAGCAGTGTGTCCGCGAGTGGAAACACCATATATTTT
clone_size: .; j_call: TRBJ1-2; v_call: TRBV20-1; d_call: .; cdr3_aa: CSASNRVEGYGYTF; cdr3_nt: TGCAGTGCTAGTAACAGGGTAGAGGGCTATGGCTACACCTTC
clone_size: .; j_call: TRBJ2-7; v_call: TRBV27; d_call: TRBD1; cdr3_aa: CASSKGDRAHEQYF; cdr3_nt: TGTGCCAGCAGTAAAGGGGACAGGGCACACGAGCAGTACTTC
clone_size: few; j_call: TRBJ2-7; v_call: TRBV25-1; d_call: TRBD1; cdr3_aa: CASSEWTGGKDEQYF; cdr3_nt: TGTGCCAGCAGTGAATGGACAGGGGGCAAGGACGAGCAGTACTTC
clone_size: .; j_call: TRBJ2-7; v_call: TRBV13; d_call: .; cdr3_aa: CASSPALQGHLGEQYF; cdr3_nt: TGTGCCAGCAGCCCGGCCCTACAGGGCCATCTAGGGGAGCAGTACTTC
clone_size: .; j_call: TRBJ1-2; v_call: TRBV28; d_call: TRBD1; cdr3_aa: CASSLKNRGLDGYTF; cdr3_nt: TGTGCCAGCAGTTTAAAGAACAGGGGGCTCGATGGCTACACCTTC
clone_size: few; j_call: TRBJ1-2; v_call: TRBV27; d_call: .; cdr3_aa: CASYPGGTPLGGYTF; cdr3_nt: TGTGCCAGCTACCCCGGGGGTACCCCGCTGGGCGGCTACACCTTC
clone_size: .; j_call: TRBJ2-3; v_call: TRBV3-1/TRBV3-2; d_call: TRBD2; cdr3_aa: CASSQVGGVTDTQYF; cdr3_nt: TGTGCCAGCAGCCAAGTTGGGGGGGTCACAGATACGCAGTATTTT
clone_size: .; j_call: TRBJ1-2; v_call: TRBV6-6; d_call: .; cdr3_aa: CASSQWAGYTF; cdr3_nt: TGTGCCAGCAGTCAGTGGGCTGGCTACACCTTC
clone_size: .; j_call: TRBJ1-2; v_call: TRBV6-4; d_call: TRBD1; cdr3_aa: CASSGQGAGGYTF; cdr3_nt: TGTGCCAGCAGCGGACAGGGGGCCGGAGGCTACACCTTC
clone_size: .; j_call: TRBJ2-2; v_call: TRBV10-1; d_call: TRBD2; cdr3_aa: CASSDRRGGPGELFF; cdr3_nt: TGCGCCAGCAGTGATCGGCGGGGGGGCCCCGGGGAGCTGTTTTTT
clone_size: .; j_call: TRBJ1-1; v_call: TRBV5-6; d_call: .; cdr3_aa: CASSTYRNMNTEAFF; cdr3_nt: TGTGCCAGCAGCACCTACAGGAACATGAACACTGAAGCTTTCTTT
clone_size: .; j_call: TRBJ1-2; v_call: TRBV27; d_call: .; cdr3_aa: CASRPLSLAGYGYTF; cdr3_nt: TGTGCCAGCAGACCACTCTCATTAGCGGGCTATGGCTACACCTTC
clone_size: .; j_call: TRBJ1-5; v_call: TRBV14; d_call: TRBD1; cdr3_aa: CASSSREGAGDQPQHF; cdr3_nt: TGTGCCAGCAGCTCACGAGAGGGGGCAGGGGATCAGCCCCAGCATTTT
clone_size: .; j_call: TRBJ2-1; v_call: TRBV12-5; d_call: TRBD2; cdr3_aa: CASGLSGGYNEQFF; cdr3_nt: TGTGCTAGTGGTTTAAGCGGGGGTTACAATGAGCAGTTCTTC
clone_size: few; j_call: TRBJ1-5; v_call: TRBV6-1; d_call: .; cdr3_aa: CASSGEIRQWSNQPQHF; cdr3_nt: TGTGCCAGCAGTGGTGAGATACGACAGTGGAGCAATCAGCCCCAGCATTTT
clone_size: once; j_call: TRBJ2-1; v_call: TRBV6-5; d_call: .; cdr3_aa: CASSSPITLAKFF; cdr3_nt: TGTGCCAGCAGTTCACCCATCACCTTGGCCAAGTTCTTC
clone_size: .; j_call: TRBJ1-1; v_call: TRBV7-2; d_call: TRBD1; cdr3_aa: CASSTRTGGTEAFF; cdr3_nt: TGTGCCAGCAGCACCCGGACAGGGGGGACTGAAGCTTTCTTT
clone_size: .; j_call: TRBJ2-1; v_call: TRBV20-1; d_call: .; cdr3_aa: CSARRDNEQFF; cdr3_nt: TGCAGTGCTAGGAGAGACAATGAGCAGTTCTTC
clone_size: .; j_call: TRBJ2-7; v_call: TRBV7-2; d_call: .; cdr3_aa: CASSLGSGYEQYF; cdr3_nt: TGTGCCAGCAGCTTAGGGTCGGGGTACGAGCAGTACTTC
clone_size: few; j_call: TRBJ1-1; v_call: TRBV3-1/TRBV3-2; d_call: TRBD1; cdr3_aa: CASSRQGRPRAFF; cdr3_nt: TGTGCCAGCAGCCGACAGGGTAGACCTCGGGCTTTCTTT
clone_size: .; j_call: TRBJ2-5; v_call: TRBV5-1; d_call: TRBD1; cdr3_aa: CASSLAGDRETQYF; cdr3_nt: TGCGCCAGCAGCTTGGCCGGGGACAGGGAGACCCAGTACTTC
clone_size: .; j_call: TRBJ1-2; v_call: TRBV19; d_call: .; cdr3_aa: CASSIDRGNGYTF; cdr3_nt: TGTGCCAGTAGTATAGACAGGGGTAATGGCTACACCTTC
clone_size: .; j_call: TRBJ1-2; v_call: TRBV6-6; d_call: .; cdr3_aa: CASSPQTDNYGYTF; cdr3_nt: TGTGCCAGCAGTCCCCAGACAGACAACTATGGCTACACCTTC
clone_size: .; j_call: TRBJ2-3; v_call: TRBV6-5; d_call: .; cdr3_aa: CASSPRRSLTDTQYF; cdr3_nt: TGTGCCAGCAGTCCTAGGCGGTCCCTCACAGATACGCAGTATTTT
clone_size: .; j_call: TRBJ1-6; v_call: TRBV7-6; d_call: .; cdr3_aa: CASSRVLGSPLHF; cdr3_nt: TGTGCCAGCAGCCGGGTGTTAGGTTCACCCCTCCACTTT
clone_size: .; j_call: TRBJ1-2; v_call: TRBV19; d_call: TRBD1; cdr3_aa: CASSIGDSGTGTYGYTF; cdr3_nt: TGTGCCAGTAGTATCGGGGATTCCGGGACAGGGACCTATGGCTACACCTTC
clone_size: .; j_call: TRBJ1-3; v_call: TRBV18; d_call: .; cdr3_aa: CASSPFQQGPSGNTIYF; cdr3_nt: TGTGCCAGCTCACCATTCCAACAGGGCCCGTCTGGAAACACCATATATTTT
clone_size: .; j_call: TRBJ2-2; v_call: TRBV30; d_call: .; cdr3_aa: CAWSRSTGELFF; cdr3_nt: TGTGCCTGGAGTAGGAGCACCGGGGAGCTGTTTTTT
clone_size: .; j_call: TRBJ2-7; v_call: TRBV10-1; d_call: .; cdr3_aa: CASSDDSPPEQYF; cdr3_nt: TGCGCCAGCAGTGACGACAGCCCCCCAGAGCAGTACTTC
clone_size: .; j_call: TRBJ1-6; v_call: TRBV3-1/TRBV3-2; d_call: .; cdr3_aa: CASSQALGGDYNSPLHF; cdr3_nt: TGTGCCAGCAGCCAAGCCCTCGGGGGGGACTATAATTCACCCCTCCACTTT
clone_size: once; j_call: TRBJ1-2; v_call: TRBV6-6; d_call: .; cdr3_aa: CASSYSTVVNGYTF; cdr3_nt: TGTGCCAGCAGTTACTCGACAGTGGTGAATGGCTACACCTTC